This T cell receptor beta chain was sequenced in a study of cytomegalovirus exposure and HLA in healthy donors. At sampling all donors were nominally healthy, likely with unrecorded immune exposures. Amplification used 60 Vbeta primers and 13 Jbeta primers. The method was immunoSEQ multiplex PCR; TCRdb's version includes in-frame clones alone and lacks a portion of them. Of some 150,000 clones listed, 81% were seen once; the top ten hold over 10%. Overall study findings and caveats: Indistinguishability led to the exclusion of some V segments, TRBV6-2 and TRBV6-3 included.

Of note for this clone: Its antigen is as yet unknown.

V was clipped by 5 bases and J by 2 bases, with 13 bases between them. This CDR3 has 14 amino acids. Germline lookup yields CDR1 PRHDT and CDR2 FYEKMQ (reference sequence). Sample: PBMCs. This receptor was taken from a woman in her fifties or sixties in good health and CMV-seronegative. This chain links TRBV13 with TRBJ2-7, with a weak D call TRBD1 (7 bases). CDR3 residues: CASSQAGQTYEQYF. CDR3 DNA: TGTGCCAGCAGCCAGGCGGGACAGACCTACGAGCAGTACTTC.